This T cell receptor beta chain was sequenced for a study of blood T cell repertoires in COVID-19. In the study overall: Both acute and convalescent COVID-19 samples were obtained from the United States, Italy and Spain. In each case, the material was cDNA or gDNA derived from T cells, B-cell-depleted T cells, or PBMCs.

Per the germline V gene, CDR1 is MNHEY and CDR2 is SVGAGI. The V end was cut by 9 bases, the J end by 8 bases, with 25 bases between. This CDR3 is built from 15 residues. The protocol was immunoSEQ multiplex PCR, while the TCRdb copy is restricted to in-frame clones and leaves out a portion. The sample records around 200,000 clones, 87% being singletons. The source is a man aged 40-50 years with active or convalescent COVID-19. V is TRBV6-5 and J is TRBJ2-5; D may be TRBD2 (6 bases). Sequenced: peripheral blood. The CDR3 coding sequence is TGTGCCAGTTGCTTGGCGGGGCCTGGTCGGGGAACCCAGTACTTC. Its translation: CASCLAGPGRGTQYF.